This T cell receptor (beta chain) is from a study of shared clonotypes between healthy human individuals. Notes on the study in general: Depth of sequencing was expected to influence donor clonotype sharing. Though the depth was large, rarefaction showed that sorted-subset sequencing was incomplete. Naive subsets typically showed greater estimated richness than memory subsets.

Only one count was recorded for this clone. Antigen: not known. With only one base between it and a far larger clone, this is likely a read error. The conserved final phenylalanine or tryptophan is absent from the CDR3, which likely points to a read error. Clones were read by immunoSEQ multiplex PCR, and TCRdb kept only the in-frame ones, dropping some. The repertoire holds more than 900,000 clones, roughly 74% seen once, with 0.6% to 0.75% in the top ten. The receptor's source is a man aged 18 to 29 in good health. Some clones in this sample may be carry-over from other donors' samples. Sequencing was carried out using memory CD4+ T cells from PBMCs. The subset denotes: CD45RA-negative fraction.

CDR3 in amino acids: CASSELGFLFGRVYEQYL. As DNA, the CDR3 is TGTGCCAGCAGTGAACTCGGGTTTCTTTTCGGGAGGGTTTACGAGCAGTACCTC. The chain links TRBV6-1 to TRBJ2-7; 8 nucleotides line up with TRBD2. Germline V gene lookup returns CDR1 MNHNS and CDR2 SASEGT. This CDR3 region has 18 residues. J was trimmed by 4 bases and V by 2 bases; bases with no gene match: 16.